This T cell receptor (beta chain) was identified during a study of T cell responses to AZD1222 COVID-19 vaccine. General study findings and limits: Among spike-specific TCRs, nearly half reportedly target unmutated variant regions.

V dropped 3 bases and J dropped 6; count of bases not matched to a gene: 8. This CDR3 is 16 amino acids long. CDR1 and CDR2 from the germline V gene are SGHRS and YFSETQ. On this clone itself: Its specificity is unknown.

Libraries were prepared by immunoSEQ multiplex PCR; TCRdb keeps only in-frame clonotypes and omits some of them. Of over 120,000 clones detected, roughly 92% appear once; the ten largest clones hold over 1.5%. The genes are TRBV5-1 and TRBJ2-2; 10 nucleotides line up with TRBD1. The sample here was peripheral blood, taken on day 0 of AZD1222 vaccination. The sequence was collected from an adult in good health. The CDR3 loop reads CASSSSGQGIPGELFF. CDR3 DNA sequence: TGCGCCAGCAGCTCTTCGGGACAGGGGATACCCGGGGAGCTGTTTTTT. Together with reference TRBV5-1 and TRBJ2-2, the CDR3 gives the full variable domain: KAGVTQTPRYLIKTRGQQVTLSCSPISGHRSVSWYQQTPGQGLQFLFEYFSETQRNKGNFPGRFSGRQFSNSRSEMNVSTLELGDSALYLCASSSSGQGIPGELFFGEGSRLTVL.